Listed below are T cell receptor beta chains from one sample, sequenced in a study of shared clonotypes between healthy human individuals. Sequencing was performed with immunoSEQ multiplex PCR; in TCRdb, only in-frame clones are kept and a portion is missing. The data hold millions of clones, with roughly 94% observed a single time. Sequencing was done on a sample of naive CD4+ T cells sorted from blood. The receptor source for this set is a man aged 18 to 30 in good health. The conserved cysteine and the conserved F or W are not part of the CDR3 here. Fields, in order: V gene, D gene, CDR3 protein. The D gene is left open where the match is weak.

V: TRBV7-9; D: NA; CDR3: ASSLVWQGTYEQY
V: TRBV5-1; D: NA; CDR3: ASSPTPGANYGYT
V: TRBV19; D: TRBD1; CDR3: ASSRQGQPQH
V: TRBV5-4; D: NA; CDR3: ASSLGLENEKLF
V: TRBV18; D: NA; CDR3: ASSRPDLRLF
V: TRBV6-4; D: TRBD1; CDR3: ASSDSTDRVSEQY
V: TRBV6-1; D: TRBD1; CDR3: ASSEGRTGRAKNIQY
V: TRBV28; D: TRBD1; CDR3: ASSLRTGGTNEKLF
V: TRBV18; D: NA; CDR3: ASSPEGSYGYT
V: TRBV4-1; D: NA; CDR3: ASSPILRDGLNQPQH
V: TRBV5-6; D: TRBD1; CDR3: ASSLPGTGSTDTQY
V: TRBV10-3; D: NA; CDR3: AISESLSGEPQH
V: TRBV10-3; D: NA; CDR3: AISESYGRGNQPQH
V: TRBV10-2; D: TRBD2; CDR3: ASSDRTSGSSEQY
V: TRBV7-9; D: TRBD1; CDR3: ASSLAPWTGTYNEQF
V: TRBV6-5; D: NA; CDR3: ASSYGSSLNEKLF
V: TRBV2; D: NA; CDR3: ASNLLDEKLF
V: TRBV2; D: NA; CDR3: ASMWLSYEQY
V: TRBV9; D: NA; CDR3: ASSVGQGTGELF
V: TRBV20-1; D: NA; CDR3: SAWTDTEAF